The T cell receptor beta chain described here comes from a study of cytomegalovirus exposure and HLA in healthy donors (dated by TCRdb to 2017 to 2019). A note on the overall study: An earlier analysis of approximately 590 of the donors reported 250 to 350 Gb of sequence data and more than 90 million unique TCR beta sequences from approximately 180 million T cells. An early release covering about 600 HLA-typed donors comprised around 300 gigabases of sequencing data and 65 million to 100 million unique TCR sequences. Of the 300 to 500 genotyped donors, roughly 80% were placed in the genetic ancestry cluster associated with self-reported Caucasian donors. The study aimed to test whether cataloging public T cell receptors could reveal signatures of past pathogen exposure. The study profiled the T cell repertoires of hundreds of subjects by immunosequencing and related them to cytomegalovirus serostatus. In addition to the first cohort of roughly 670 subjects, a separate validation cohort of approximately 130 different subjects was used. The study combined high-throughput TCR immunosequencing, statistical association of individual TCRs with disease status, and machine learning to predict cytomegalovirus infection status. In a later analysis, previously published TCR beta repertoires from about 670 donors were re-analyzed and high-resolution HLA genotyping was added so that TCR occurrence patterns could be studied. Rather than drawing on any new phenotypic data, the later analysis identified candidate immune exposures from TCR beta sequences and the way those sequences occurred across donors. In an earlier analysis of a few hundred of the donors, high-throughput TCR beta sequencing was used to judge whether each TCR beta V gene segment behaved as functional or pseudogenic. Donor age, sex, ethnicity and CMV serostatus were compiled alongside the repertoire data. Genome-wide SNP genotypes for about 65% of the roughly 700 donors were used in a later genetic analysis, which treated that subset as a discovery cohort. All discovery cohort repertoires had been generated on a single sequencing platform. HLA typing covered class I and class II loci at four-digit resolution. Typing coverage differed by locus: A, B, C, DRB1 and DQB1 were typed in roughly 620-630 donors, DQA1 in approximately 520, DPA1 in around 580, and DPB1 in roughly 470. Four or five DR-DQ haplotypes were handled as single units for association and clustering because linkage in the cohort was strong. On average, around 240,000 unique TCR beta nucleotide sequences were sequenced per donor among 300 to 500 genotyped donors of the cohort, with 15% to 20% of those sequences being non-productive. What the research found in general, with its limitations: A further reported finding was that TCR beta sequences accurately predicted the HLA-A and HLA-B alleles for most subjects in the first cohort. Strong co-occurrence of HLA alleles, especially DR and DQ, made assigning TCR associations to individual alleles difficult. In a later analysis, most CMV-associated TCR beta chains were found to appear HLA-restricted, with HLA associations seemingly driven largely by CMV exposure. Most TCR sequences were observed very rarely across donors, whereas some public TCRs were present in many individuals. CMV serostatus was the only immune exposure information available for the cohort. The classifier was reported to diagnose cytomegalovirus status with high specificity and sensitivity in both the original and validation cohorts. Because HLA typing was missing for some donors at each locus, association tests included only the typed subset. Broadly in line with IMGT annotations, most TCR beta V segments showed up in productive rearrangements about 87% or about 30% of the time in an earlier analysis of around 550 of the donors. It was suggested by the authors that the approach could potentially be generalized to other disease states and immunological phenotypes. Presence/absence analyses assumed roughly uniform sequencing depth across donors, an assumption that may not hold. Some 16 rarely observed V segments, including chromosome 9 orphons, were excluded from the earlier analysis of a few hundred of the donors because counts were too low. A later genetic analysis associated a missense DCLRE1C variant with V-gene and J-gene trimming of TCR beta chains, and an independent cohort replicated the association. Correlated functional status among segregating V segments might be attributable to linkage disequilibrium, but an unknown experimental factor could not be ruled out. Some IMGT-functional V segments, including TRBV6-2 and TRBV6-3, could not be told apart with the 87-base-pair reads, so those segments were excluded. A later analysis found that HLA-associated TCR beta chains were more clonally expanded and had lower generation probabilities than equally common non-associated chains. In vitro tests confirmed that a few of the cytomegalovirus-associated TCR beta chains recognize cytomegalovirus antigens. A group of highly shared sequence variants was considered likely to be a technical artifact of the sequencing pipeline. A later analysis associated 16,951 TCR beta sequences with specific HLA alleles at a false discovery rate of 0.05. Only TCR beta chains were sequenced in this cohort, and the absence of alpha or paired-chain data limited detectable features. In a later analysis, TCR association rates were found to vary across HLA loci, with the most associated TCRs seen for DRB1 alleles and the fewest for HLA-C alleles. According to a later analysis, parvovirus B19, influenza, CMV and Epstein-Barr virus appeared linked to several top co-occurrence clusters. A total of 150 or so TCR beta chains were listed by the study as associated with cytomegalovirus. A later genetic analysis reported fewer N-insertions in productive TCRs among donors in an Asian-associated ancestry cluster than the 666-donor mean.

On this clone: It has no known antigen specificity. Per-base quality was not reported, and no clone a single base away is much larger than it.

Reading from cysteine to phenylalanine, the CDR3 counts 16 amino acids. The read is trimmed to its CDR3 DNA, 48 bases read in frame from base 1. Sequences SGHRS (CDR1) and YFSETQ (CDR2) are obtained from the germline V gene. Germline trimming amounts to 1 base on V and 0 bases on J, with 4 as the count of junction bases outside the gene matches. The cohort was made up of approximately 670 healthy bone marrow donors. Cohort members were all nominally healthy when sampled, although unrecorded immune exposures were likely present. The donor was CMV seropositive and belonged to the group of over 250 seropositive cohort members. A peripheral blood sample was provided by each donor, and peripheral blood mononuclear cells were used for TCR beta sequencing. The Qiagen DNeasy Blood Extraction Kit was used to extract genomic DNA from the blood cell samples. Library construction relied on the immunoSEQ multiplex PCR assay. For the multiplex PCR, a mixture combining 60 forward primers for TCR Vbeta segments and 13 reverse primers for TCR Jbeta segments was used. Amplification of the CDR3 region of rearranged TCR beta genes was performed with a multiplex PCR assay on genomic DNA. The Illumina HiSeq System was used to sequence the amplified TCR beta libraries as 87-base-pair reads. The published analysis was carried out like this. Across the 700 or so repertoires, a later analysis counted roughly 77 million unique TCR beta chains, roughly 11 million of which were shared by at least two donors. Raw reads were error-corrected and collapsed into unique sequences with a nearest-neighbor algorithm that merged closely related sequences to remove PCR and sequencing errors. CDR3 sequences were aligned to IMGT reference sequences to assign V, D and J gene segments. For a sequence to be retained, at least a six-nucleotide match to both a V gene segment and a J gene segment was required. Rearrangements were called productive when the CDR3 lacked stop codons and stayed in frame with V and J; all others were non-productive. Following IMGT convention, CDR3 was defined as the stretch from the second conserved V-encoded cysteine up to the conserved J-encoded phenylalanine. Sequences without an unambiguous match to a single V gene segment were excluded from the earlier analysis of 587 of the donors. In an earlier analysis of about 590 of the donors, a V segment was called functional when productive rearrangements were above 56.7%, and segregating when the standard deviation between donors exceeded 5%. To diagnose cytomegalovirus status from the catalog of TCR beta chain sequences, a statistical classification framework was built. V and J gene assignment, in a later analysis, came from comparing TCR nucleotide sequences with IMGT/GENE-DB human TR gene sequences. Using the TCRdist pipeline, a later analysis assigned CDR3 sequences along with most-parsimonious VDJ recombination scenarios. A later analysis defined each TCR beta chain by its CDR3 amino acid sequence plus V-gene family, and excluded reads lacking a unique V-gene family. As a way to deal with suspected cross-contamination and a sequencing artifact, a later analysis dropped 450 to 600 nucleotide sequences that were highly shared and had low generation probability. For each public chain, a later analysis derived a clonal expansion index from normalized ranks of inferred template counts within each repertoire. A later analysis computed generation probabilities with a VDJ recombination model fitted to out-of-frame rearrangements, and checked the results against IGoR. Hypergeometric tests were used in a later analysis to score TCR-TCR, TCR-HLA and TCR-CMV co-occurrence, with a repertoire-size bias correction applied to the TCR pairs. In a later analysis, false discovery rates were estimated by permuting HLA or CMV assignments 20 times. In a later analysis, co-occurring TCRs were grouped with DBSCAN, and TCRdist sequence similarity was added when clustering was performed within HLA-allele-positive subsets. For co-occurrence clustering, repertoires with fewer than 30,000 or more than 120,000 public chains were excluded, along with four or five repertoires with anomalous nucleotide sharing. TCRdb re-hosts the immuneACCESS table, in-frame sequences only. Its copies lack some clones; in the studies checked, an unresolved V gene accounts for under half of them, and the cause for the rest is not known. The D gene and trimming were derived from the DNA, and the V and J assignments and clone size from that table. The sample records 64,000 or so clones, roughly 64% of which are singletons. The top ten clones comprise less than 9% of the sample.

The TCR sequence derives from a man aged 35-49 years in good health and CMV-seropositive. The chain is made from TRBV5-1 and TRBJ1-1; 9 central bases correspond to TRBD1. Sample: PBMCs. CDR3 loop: CASSLLGQGLNTEAFF. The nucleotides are TGCGCCAGCAGCTTGTTGGGACAGGGATTGAACACTGAAGCTTTCTTT.